Shown below are 24 T cell receptor beta chains from a single sample sequenced in a study of cytomegalovirus exposure and HLA in healthy donors. Profiled with immunoSEQ multiplex PCR; TCRdb holds only in-frame clones, not every one. The sample shows approximately 82,000 clones, 93% of them seen only once. Sequenced input: PBMCs. These receptors originate from a man aged 18 to 35 in good health and CMV-seronegative.

This clone was observed a few times. Other nucleotide sequences from this sample produce the same CDR3. This chain uses TRBV15 with TRBJ2-7, with 7 bases lining up with TRBD1. Germline loops: CDR1 LNHNV, CDR2 YYDKDF (reference sequence). CDR3 size: 13 residues. V shed 3 bases and J 2 bases; nucleotides not matched to a gene: 1. CDR3: CATSRDRPYEQYF. CDR3 DNA: TGTGCCACCAGCAGGGACAGGCCCTACGAGCAGTACTTC.

The DNA of the CDR3 is TGTGCCAGCAGCTTCGACAGGGGGCTAAGAATGAACACTGAAGCTTTCTTT. This codes for CASSFDRGLRMNTEAFF. The V and J genes are TRBV2 and TRBJ1-1; TRBD1 agrees at 10 bases. Trimming took 6 bases from V and 0 from J; bases not matched to a gene: 10. This CDR3 spans 17 amino acids. CDR1 and CDR2 (germline): SNHLY, FYNNEI.

V and J are TRBV6-1 and TRBJ1-4; D is undetermined. Germline V gene sequence: CDR1 MNHNS, CDR2 SASEGT. V was clipped by 6 bases and J by 4 bases, with 15 bases between them. This CDR3 is 15 amino acids long. In DNA, the CDR3 is TGTGCCAGCAGCCCCAGCCGAGGGCATAATGAAAAACTGTTTTTT. Amino acid sequence: CASSPSRGHNEKLFF.

The chain couples TRBV6-1 to TRBJ2-7, with D unresolved. CDR3 size: 11 residues. Germline CDR1 is MNHNS and CDR2 is SASEGT. V was cut by 8 bases and J by 6 bases, with 11 bases left in between. CDR3 amino acids: CASGHGGEQYF. DNA for the CDR3: TGTGCCAGCGGCCACGGCGGCGAGCAGTACTTC.

The CDR3 sequence: CASSWGLAGAGEQFF. CDR3 coding DNA: TGTGCCAGCAGTTGGGGACTAGCGGGGGCGGGGGAGCAGTTCTTC. The chain has TRBV7-2 and TRBJ2-1; 14 bases fit TRBD2. The junction had 8 bases not matched to a gene; V was cut back by 6 bases and J by 10 bases. In germline, CDR1 is SGHTA, CDR2 FQGNSA. This CDR3 comprises 15 residues.

The chain recombines TRBV28 with TRBJ1-5, with D possibly TRBD1 on 6 matching bases. In germline, CDR1 is MDHEN, CDR2 SYDVKM. The V and J ends lost 2 bases and 0 bases respectively, with 11 bases between them. The CDR3 covers 16 residues. The CDR3 region is CASSLLRTDSNQPQHF. CDR3 nucleotide sequence: TGTGCCAGCAGTTTACTCAGGACAGATAGCAATCAGCCCCAGCATTTT.

Written as DNA, the CDR3 is TGTGCCAGCAGCCCGGGACTAGCGGGGGGGACCCACGAGCAGTACTTC. This encodes CASSPGLAGGTHEQYF. This chain uses TRBV14 with TRBJ2-7; 16 bases fit TRBD2. Germline V lookup: CDR1 SGHDN, CDR2 FVKESK. Trimming removed 4 bases from V and 5 bases from J; junction bases left unmatched: 5. This CDR3 contains 16 residues.

The rearrangement joins TRBV29-1 to TRBJ2-3, with 11 bases matching TRBD2. Germline V gene lookup returns CDR1 SQVTM and CDR2 ANQGSEA. Trimming removed 7 bases from V and 0 bases from J; junction bases left unmatched: 3. This CDR3 spans 14 amino acids. Written as DNA, the CDR3 is TGCAGCGCCGGGACTAGCGGAAGCACAGATACGCAGTATTTT. Translating it yields CSAGTSGSTDTQYF.

The V call is TRBV21-1, the J call TRBJ2-5; the DNA was not used to check the table's D call, TRBD2. TRBV21-1 is a known pseudogene. CDR3 length: 15 amino acids. The CDR3 loop reads CASRVRGGALETQYF. As DNA, the CDR3 is TGTGCCAGCAGGGTCCGCGGGGGGGCCTTGGAGACCCAGTACTTC.

The CDR3 nucleotides are TGTGCCAGCAGCCCTGGACACTACGAAGAGACCCAGTACTTC. It codes for CASSPGHYEETQYF. The V gene is TRBV9, the J gene TRBJ2-5, with D tentatively TRBD1 (5 bases). Per the germline V gene, CDR1 is SGDLS and CDR2 is YYNGEE. The CDR3 loop spans 14 amino acids. V lost 4 bases and J 3 bases, leaving 13 bases between the germline ends. The variable domain in full, completed from reference TRBV9 and TRBJ2-5, reads DSGVTQTPKHLITATGQRVTLRCSPRSGDLSVYWYQQSLDQGLQFLIQYYNGEERAKGNILERFSAQQFPDLHSELNLSSLELGDSALYFCASSPGHYEETQYFGPGTRLLVL.

This rearrangement joins TRBV5-1 to TRBJ1-1; D possibly corresponds to TRBD1 (5 bases). The germline V gene encodes CDR1 SGHRS and CDR2 YFSETQ. Trimming removed 6 bases from V and 3 bases from J, with 15 bases in between. The CDR3 is made up of 14 amino acids. CDR3 nucleotide sequence: TGCGCCAGCAAACGTCGGACGGGGGACACTGAAGCTTTCTTT. It codes for CASKRRTGDTEAFF.

The rearrangement uses TRBV5-1 and TRBJ2-1, with D hard to call. The CDR3 is 15 amino acids. V shed 4 bases and J shed 0 bases, with 11 bases lying between them. CDR1 is SGHRS and CDR2 is YFSETQ in the germline V gene. CDR3 bases: TGCGCCAGCAGCACTATCCCGAGCTCCTACAATGAGCAGTTCTTC. Translating it yields CASSTIPSSYNEQFF.

The V call is TRBV5-6, the J call TRBJ1-2, with D maybe TRBD1 (5 bases). Germline loops: CDR1 SGHDT, CDR2 YYEEEE. The CDR3 loop spans 14 amino acids. V gave up 2 bases and J gave up 7 bases, with 15 bases separating them. The CDR3 loop is CASSFFVPGFGYTF. CDR3 DNA sequence: TGTGCCAGCAGCTTTTTCGTTCCAGGGTTTGGCTACACCTTC.

The V gene is TRBV29-1, the J gene TRBJ2-2, with D hard to call. The CDR3 runs to 13 residues. Germline CDR1 reads SQVTM; CDR2 reads ANQGSEA. Trimming shortened V by 3 bases and J by 1 base, and 6 bases separated the two germline ends. DNA of the CDR3: TGCAGCGTTGACCAGCGGAACACCGGGGAGCTGTTTTTT. Its translation: CSVDQRNTGELFF.

The chain links TRBV5-1 to TRBJ2-1; D not resolved. Germline V gene lookup returns CDR1 SGHRS and CDR2 YFSETQ. The CDR3 sequence is 15 residues long. The V and J ends lost 0 bases and 8 bases respectively, with 15 bases between them. CDR3 DNA: TGCGCCAGCAGCTTGGCCGTTAGCCCGAGCGATGAGCAGTTCTTC. This sequence encodes CASSLAVSPSDEQFF.

This sequence joins TRBV27 and TRBJ1-2; TRBD1 aligns across 8 bases. In germline, CDR1 is MNHEY, CDR2 SMNVEV (reference sequence). The J segment lost 4 bases and the V segment lost 3 bases, leaving 7 bases of the junction unmatched. This CDR3 comprises 15 residues. CDR3 sequence reads: CASSFGTGRGYGYTF. CDR3 DNA: TGTGCCAGCAGTTTTGGGACAGGTCGGGGCTATGGCTACACCTTC.

The chain has TRBV28 and TRBJ2-4; 10 bases are a match to TRBD1. V shed 6 bases, J shed 6 bases, and the junction held 5 bases outside the gene matches. The CDR3 extends over 14 amino acids. Germline V lookup: CDR1 MDHEN, CDR2 SYDVKM. DNA of the CDR3: TGTGCCAGCAGGGACGGACAGGGGGGAAACATTCAGTACTTC. Protein: CASRDGQGGNIQYF.

The chain uses TRBV27 and TRBJ2-7; 10 bases map to TRBD2. CDR1 is MNHEY, CDR2 SMNVEV, per germline (reference sequence). The CDR3 loop spans 15 amino acids. J lost 3 bases, V lost 6 bases, and 8 bases had no gene match. CDR3 sequence: CASRTLAGGLYEQYF. The CDR3, as DNA: TGTGCCAGCAGAACCTTAGCGGGGGGCCTCTACGAGCAGTACTTC.

This chain joins TRBV30 and TRBJ2-7, with TRBD1 matching 10 bases. The junction had 4 bases not matched to a gene; V was cut back by 4 bases and J by 1 base. CDR3 length: 14 residues. CDR1 and CDR2 from the germline V gene are GTSNPN and SVGIG (reference sequence). CDR3 sequence reads: CAWTSGQGSYEQYF. CDR3 bases: TGTGCCTGGACATCGGGACAGGGGTCCTACGAGCAGTACTTC.

Notes on this clone: One end of the junction is discordant with germline, which a read error may explain. This chain joins TRBV18 and TRBJ1-4, with 9 bases matching TRBD1. The germline V gene encodes CDR1 KGHSH and CDR2 LQKENI. This CDR3 region has 15 residues. In nucleotides, the CDR3 is TGTGCCAGCTCCCAGCCGGGACAGGGCGATGAGAAACTGTTTTTT. Protein sequence: CASSQPGQGDEKLFF.

The chain couples TRBV15 to TRBJ2-5; 8 bases align to TRBD2. Losses at the gene ends were 8 bases for V and 3 bases for J; bases not matched to a gene: 8. Per the germline V gene, CDR1 is LNHNV and CDR2 is YYDKDF (reference sequence). CDR3 length equals 14 residues. CDR3 loop: CATAETSDEETQYF. CDR3 in DNA: TGTGCCACCGCGGAGACTAGCGACGAAGAGACCCAGTACTTC.

The chain employs TRBV29-1 and TRBJ2-5; 15 bases agree with TRBD2. The germline V gene has CDR1 SQVTM and CDR2 ANQGSEA. The trim removed 0 bases at V and 2 bases at J, leaving 1 base unmatched. This CDR3 has 16 amino acids. CDR3 residues: CSVEEGLAGGQETQYF. The CDR3 nucleotides are TGCAGCGTTGAAGAGGGACTAGCGGGAGGTCAAGAGACCCAGTACTTC.

The rearrangement links TRBV18 to TRBJ1-4; 12 nucleotides line up with TRBD1. After removal of 4 bases from V and 3 bases from J, the junction contained 9 bases not matched to a gene. This CDR3 is 18 amino acids long. CDR1 and CDR2 from the germline V gene are KGHSH and LQKENI. CDR3 bases: TGTGCCAGCTCACGAGGCCCGGGACAGGGGGCTCCTAATGAAAAACTGTTTTTT. Translation gives CASSRGPGQGAPNEKLFF.

The chain links TRBV11-2 to TRBJ2-7, with TRBD2 identical over 7 bases. The CDR3 totals 15 residues. Germline CDR1 and CDR2: SGHAT and FQNNGV. Losses at the gene ends were 2 bases for V and 3 bases for J; bases not matched to a gene: 7. As DNA, the CDR3 is TGTGCCAGCAGCTTACTCCTAGCGGTAAACTACGAGCAGTACTTC. It is translated as CASSLLLAVNYEQYF.